Presented here are 13 T cell receptor beta chains from one specimen sequenced in a study of TIL therapy for anti-PD-1-resistant metastatic lung cancer. Sequencing used immunoSEQ v3. Profiling relied on immunoSEQ multiplex PCR, and the TCRdb table lists in-frame clones only, not all of them. The sample has approximately 60,000 clones; 81% are singletons. Time point: pre-treatment sample, taken before nivolumab and TIL therapy. Sequencing used blood, obtained at baseline. The receptors shown here come from a person aged 25-80 years with non-small cell lung cancer.

The V and J genes are TRBV9 and TRBJ2-5; tentative D call: TRBD2 (7 bases). The CDR3 spans 14 residues. With 7 bases removed from V and 5 bases from J, the gap between germline ends came to 18 bases. Per the germline V gene, CDR1 is SGDLS and CDR2 is YYNGEE. The CDR3 coding sequence is TGTGCCAGCGGGGGGGCTCTAGGGGTCGAGACCCAGTACTTC. It codes for CASGGALGVETQYF.

The gene calls are TRBV7-6 and TRBJ2-5; unclear D gene. V lost 0 bases and J 5 bases, leaving 16 bases between the germline ends. The CDR3 contains 16 residues. Germline V gives CDR1 SGHVS, CDR2 FNYEAQ. As DNA, the CDR3 is TGTGCCAGCAGCTTAGCGCAGCGACACTTTCTGGAGACCCAGTACTTC. Residues: CASSLAQRHFLETQYF.

The chain carries TRBV5-1 and TRBJ2-5; 7 nucleotides match TRBD2. The CDR3 has 15 residues. V was pared by 2 bases and J by 1 base, with 5 bases of the junction left unmatched. CDR1 is SGHRS, CDR2 YFSETQ, per germline. The CDR3 loop is CASSFQAGIQETQYF. CDR3 nucleotide sequence: TGCGCCAGCAGCTTCCAAGCGGGGATCCAAGAGACCCAGTACTTC. Variable domain in full (rest from reference TRBV5-1 and TRBJ2-5): KAGVTQTPRYLIKTRGQQVTLSCSPISGHRSVSWYQQTPGQGLQFLFEYFSETQRNKGNFPGRFSGRQFSNSRSEMNVSTLELGDSALYLCASSFQAGIQETQYFGPGTRLLVL.

The rearrangement joins TRBV5-6 to TRBJ1-2, with no clear D. Trimming removed 4 bases at V and 5 bases at J, with 9 bases between. CDR1 SGHDT and CDR2 YYEEEE come from the germline V gene. The CDR3 is 12 residues long. CDR3 sequence (DNA): TGTGCCAGCAGCCCCGGATCGTATGGCTACACCTTC. Its translation: CASSPGSYGYTF.

V is TRBV18 and J is TRBJ1-1, with D unclear. The CDR3 extends over 13 amino acids. Per germline, CDR1 KGHSH and CDR2 LQKENI. V lost 5 bases, J lost 6 bases, and 13 bases lay in between. The chain's CDR3 is CASSSTEFAEAFF. Here the CDR3 DNA reads TGTGCCAGCTCATCCACGGAATTCGCTGAAGCTTTCTTT.

The chain joins TRBV29-1 to TRBJ2-7; perhaps TRBD2 as D (6 bases). Per the germline V gene, CDR1 is SQVTM and CDR2 is ANQGSEA. Trimming took off 8 bases at V and 8 bases at J, with 10 bases between the two ends. CDR3 size: 9 residues. DNA for the CDR3: TGCAGCCCCGGGAGCCAGCAGTACTTC. The encoded protein is CSPGSQQYF.

This chain connects TRBV7-8 to TRBJ2-1, with 7 bases fitting TRBD1. CDR1 SGHVS and CDR2 FQNEAQ come from the germline V gene. The CDR3 extends over 13 amino acids. Unmatched junction bases numbered 5, after V lost 5 bases and J lost 7 bases. CDR3 loop: CASSRRTGNEQFF. In DNA, the CDR3 is TGTGCCAGCAGCCGACGGACAGGTAATGAGCAGTTCTTC.

As concerns this clone: Germline is not matched at one junction end, which may reflect a read error. The V and J genes are TRBV9 and TRBJ2-5, with 7 bases identical to TRBD2. This CDR3 has 13 residues. From germline, CDR1 is SGDLS and CDR2 YYNGEE. The CDR3 nucleotides are TGTGCCAGCAGCATGGGACTACAAGAGGCCCAGTACTTC. This encodes CASSMGLQEAQYF.

In its sample, this clone was seen once. The rearrangement links TRBV19 to TRBJ2-6; D gene unclear. V gave up 5 bases and J gave up 2 bases, with 22 bases separating them. The length of the CDR3 is 19 residues. The germline V gene has CDR1 LNHDA and CDR2 SQIVND (reference sequence). The CDR3 loop is CASSYEFTYGVPGANVLTF. For the CDR3, the DNA is TGTGCCAGTAGTTACGAATTTACATACGGAGTTCCTGGGGCCAACGTCCTGACTTTC.

This chain links TRBV11-3 with TRBJ2-5, with D tentatively TRBD2 (7 bases). Germline V gene sequence: CDR1 SGHNT, CDR2 YENEEA. V lost 4 bases, J lost 4 bases, and 13 bases lay in between. CDR3 size: 14 residues. The CDR3 DNA reads as TGTGCCAGCAGCTCCGGGGGGCTGAGAGAGACCCAGTACTTC. It yields the protein CASSSGGLRETQYF.

This chain links TRBV2 with TRBJ1-5, with D possibly being TRBD1 (6 bases). This CDR3 is 15 amino acids long. Germline V gene lookup returns CDR1 SNHLY and CDR2 FYNNEI. V lost 4 bases, J lost 0 bases, and 10 bases lay in between. The CDR3 region is CASSGGGNSNQPQHF. In DNA, the CDR3 is TGTGCCAGCAGTGGAGGGGGGAATAGCAATCAGCCCCAGCATTTT.

This chain uses TRBV7-2 with TRBJ2-3, with no clear D. Germline values: CDR1 SGHTA, CDR2 FQGNSA. Trimming cost V 0 bases and J 2 bases, with 6 bases left between them. The CDR3 runs 14 residues. CDR3 sequence reads: CASSLAMATDTQYF. The CDR3 DNA sequence: TGTGCCAGCAGCTTAGCTATGGCCACAGATACGCAGTATTTT. The whole variable domain, remainder taken from reference TRBV7-2 and TRBJ2-3, is GAGVSQSPSNKVTEKGKDVELRCDPISGHTALYWYRQSLGQGLEFLIYFQGNSAPDKSGLPSDRFSAERTGGSVSTLTIQRTQQEDSAVYLCASSLAMATDTQYFGPGTRLTVL.

The V gene is TRBV11-2, the J gene TRBJ2-1; possibly TRBD2 for D (5 bases). CDR1 and CDR2 from the germline V gene are SGHAT and FQNNGV. The CDR3 runs 15 residues. Trimming removed 5 bases at V and 8 bases at J, with 19 bases between. CDR3 residues: CASSPRTAFTDEQFF. CDR3 bases: TGTGCCAGCAGCCCCCGGACTGCTTTTACAGATGAGCAGTTCTTC.